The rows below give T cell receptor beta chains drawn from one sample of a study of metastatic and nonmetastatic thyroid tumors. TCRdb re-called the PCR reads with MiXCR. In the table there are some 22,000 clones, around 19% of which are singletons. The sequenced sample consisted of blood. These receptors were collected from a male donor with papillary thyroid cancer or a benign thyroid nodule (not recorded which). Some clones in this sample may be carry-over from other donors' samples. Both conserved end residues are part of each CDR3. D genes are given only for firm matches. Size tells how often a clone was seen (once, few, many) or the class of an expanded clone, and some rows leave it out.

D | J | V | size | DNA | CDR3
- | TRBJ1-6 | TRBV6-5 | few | TGTGCCAGCAGTTACCCCGGCCAGGAGAATTCACCCCTCCACTTT | CASSYPGQENSPLHF
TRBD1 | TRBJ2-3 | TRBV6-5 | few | TGTGCCAGCAGTTCGGGACAGGGTGTTACAGATACGCAGTATTTT | CASSSGQGVTDTQYF
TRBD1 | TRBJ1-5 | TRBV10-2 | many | TGCGCCAGCAGTGACCACACAGGGGGACGCAATCAGCCCCAGCATTTT | CASSDHTGGRNQPQHF
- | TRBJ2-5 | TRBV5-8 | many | TGTGCCAGCAGCTCAGAGATCCGTGGGGAGACCCAGTACTTC | CASSSEIRGETQYF
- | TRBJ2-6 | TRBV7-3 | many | TGTGCCAGCAGCTTAGGGGCGGGGTTTGGGGCCAACGTCCTGACTTTC | CASSLGAGFGANVLTF
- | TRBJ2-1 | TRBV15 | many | TGTGCCACCAGCAGAGAACTAGTACCCTACAATGAGCAGTTCTTC | CATSRELVPYNEQFF
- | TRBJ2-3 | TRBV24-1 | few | TGTGCCACTTCACCGACAGGTACTATCACAGATACGCAGTATTTT | CATSPTGTITDTQYF
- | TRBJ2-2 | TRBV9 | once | TGTGCCAGCAGCAGACGACCGAGCGGGGAGCTGTTTTTT | CASSRRPSGELFF
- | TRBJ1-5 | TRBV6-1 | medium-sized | TGTGCCAGCAGCCCGGGGACGGTTTCCAATCAGCCCCAGCATTTT | CASSPGTVSNQPQHF
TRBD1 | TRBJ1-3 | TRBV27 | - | TGTGCCAGCATTAAGACAGGGACCTCTGGAAACACCATATATTTT | CASIKTGTSGNTIYF
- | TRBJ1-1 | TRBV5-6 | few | TGTGCCAGCAGCTTGGCCTCAGGCAGGGTAACTGAAGCTTTCTTT | CASSLASGRVTEAFF
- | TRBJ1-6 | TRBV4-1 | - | TGCGCCAGCAGCCAAGAGGAGAGGGAAAATTCACCCCTCCACTTT | CASSQEERENSPLHF
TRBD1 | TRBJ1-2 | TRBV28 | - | TGTGCCAGCAGTTTAGACAGGGGGTACACCTATGGGTACACCTTC | CASSLDRGYTYGYTF
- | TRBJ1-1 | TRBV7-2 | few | TGTGCCAGCAGCCCTCGAGGGGCGATGGGGGGAATGAACACTGAAGCTTTCTTT | CASSPRGAMGGMNTEAFF
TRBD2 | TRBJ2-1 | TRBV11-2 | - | TGTGCCAGCAGCTTAGGAGTACGGGGGGACGCTTACAATGAGCAGTTCTTC | CASSLGVRGDAYNEQFF
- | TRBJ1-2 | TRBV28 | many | TGTGCCAGCAGTTCCCCATCCAGGGGCGATATGTATGGCTACACCTTC | CASSSPSRGDMYGYTF
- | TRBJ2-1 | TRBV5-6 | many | TGTGCCAGCAGCTTGACATGGAGGGGGGCCAATGAGCAGTTCTTC | CASSLTWRGANEQFF
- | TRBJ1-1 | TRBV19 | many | TGTGCCAGTAGTATGCGGGGCAGGGAAGGAGCTTTCTTT | CASSMRGREGAFF
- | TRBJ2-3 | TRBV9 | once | TGTGACAGCAGCGTAGACTATGGAGGGTCCACAGATACGCAGTATTTT | CDSSVDYGGSTDTQYF
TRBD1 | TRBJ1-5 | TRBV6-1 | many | TGTGCCAGCAGTCAACGACAGGGTTGGCAGCCCCAGCATTTT | CASSQRQGWQPQHF
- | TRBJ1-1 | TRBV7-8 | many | TGTGCCAGCACCCAGAGAAGAGACCGCAACACTGAAGCTTTCTTT | CASTQRRDRNTEAFF
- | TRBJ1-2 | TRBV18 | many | TGTGCCAGCTCACCCCTCCCTCCCTCATCGAACTATGGCTACACCTTC | CASSPLPPSSNYGYTF
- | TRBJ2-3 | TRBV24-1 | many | TGTGCCACCAGTGATTTTAAGGGGAGTAGCACAGATACGCAGTATTTT | CATSDFKGSSTDTQYF
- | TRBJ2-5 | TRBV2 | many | TGTGCCAGCATGTTGACGGAGACCCAGTACTTC | CASMLTETQYF
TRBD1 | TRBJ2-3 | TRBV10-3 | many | TGTGCCATCAGTAAGACAGGGGTCCTTAGCACAGATACGCAGTATTTT | CAISKTGVLSTDTQYF
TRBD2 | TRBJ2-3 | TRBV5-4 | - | TGTGCCAGCAGCTCGAAGCGGGGGGGCCTTTTGGATACGCAGTATTTT | CASSSKRGGLLDTQYF
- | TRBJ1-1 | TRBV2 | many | TGTGCCAGCAGTTCCTCCTACAGGGTAACTGAAGCTTTCTTT | CASSSSYRVTEAFF
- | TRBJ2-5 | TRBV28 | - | TGTGCCATCAGTTCGGGGCAGCAAGAGACCCAGTACTTC | CAISSGQQETQYF
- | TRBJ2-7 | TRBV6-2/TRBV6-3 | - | TGTGCCAGCAGGGATAAGGTAAGAGGCGGCCAGCAGTACTTC | CASRDKVRGGQQYF
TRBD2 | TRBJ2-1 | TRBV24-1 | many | TGTGCCACCAGTGAAGCTAGCGGGAGATGGGGGAACAATGAGCAGTTCTTC | CATSEASGRWGNNEQFF
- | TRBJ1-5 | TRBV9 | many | TGTGCCAGCAGCGTAGATCGCCGAAATCAGCCCCAGCATTTT | CASSVDRRNQPQHF
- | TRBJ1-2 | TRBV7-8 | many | TGTGCCAGCAGCTTGGCCGCGGGGTTTTATGGCTACACCTTC | CASSLAAGFYGYTF
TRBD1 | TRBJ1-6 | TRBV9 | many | TGTGCCAGCAGCGCCCAGGGGGGCCTTTCACCCCTCCACTTT | CASSAQGGLSPLHF
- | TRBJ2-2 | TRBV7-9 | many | TGTGCCAGCAGCTCCGGGGGGCCTGACACCGGGGAGCTGTTTTTT | CASSSGGPDTGELFF
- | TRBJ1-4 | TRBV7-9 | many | TGTGCCAGCAGAGCCAGGAGTGGAGGGAATGAAAAACTGTTTTTT | CASRARSGGNEKLFF
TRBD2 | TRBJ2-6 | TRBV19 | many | TGTGCCAGTAGTATAGACGGACTAGCGGGAGGCAACGTCCTGACTTTC | CASSIDGLAGGNVLTF
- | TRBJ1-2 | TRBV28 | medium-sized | TGTGCCAGCAGTTTGGGGGGGCGCCTTGGTATCCATGGCTACACCTTC | CASSLGGRLGIHGYTF
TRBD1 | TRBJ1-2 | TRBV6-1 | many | TGTGCCAGCAGAACAGGACAGGCTTATGGCTACACCTTC | CASRTGQAYGYTF
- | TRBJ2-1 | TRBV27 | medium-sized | TGTGCCAGCAGTAAGTCTGGTACTGAGCAGTTCTTC | CASSKSGTEQFF
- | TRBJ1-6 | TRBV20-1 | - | TGCAGTGCTAGAGATTTACAGGGAGATAATTCACCCCTCCACTTT | CSARDLQGDNSPLHF
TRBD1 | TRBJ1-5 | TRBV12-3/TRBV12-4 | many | TGTGCCAGCAGCACGGACAGGAATCAGCCCCAGCATTTT | CASSTDRNQPQHF